The subject of this entry is one T cell receptor (beta chain). This clonotype was seen a single time. It lacks a known antigen. No much larger clonotype is one base removed from it; base qualities were not supplied. Preparation of the library involved 5' RACE. Sequencing relied on an Illumina HiSeq 2500. A second PCR of about 6 to 11 cycles was run with a J-beta primer mix and a sample-barcoded 5' primer. Each TCR beta cDNA molecule received a unique molecular identifier from a template-switch 5' adaptor carrying 12 random nucleotides. Each sample yielded at least 2.5 million CDR3-containing paired-end reads. All of the RNA was converted into first-strand cDNA using the Mint cDNA synthesis kit, with a TRBC-specific oligonucleotide serving as the primer. After uracil-DNA glycosylase treatment, a first 18-cycle PCR used universal primers M1SS and BC2_uni_R on all cDNA. As for the authors' bioinformatics: For normalization, 1 million high-quality reads were randomly selected from each sample, with every read carrying a distinct molecular identifier. Reads sharing molecular identifiers were discarded rather than binned into consensus sequences. MiTCR, run with a Q25 quality threshold and the strictest error-elimination algorithm, handled CDR3 identification, clonotype clustering and error correction. A nonparametric unseen species model using Euler transformation provided a lower-bound estimate of total TCR beta diversity. TCRdb itself trimmed the public reads at Q25 with fastp, ran MiXCR and retained productive beta chains. Entries that share a CDR3 protein sequence are merged under the most common genes and DNA. The authors' filters were not applied to this entry. The sample records roughly 800,000 distinct CDR3 sequences, 25% of which are singletons. The ten largest clones take up approximately 3.7% of the sample.

Systemically healthy Caucasian individuals from Russia, 39 in total and aged roughly 6 to 95 years, were included as donors. Around 10 milliliters of peripheral blood were collected from each donor into EDTA-treated Vacutainer tubes. Ficoll-Paque density-gradient centrifugation was used to isolate PBMCs, with at least 6.5 million per sample. Trizol reagent was used to extract total RNA from PBMCs, with at least 6 micrograms per sample. The percentages of naive CD45RAhigh/CD27high T cells were determined by flow cytometry on a PBMC aliquot from every donor. This record comes from a study of blood T cells in healthy people across ages (dated by TCRdb to about 2015). With regard to the full study: Template switching captured roughly one uniquely barcoded TCR beta cDNA molecule per two T cells in model experiments. Two additional independent replicas of 1 million unique cDNA reads from the same blood draw were analyzed for two donors (one aged 18 to 30 and one aged 80 or older). The study measured age-related changes in TCR beta repertoire diversity using deep sequencing normalized with unique cDNA molecular identifiers. Donors were grouped into four age groups: young (average roughly 16 years), middle-aged (39), aged (62) and long-lived (approximately 81). General conclusions and limits of the study: Since profiling was done on bulk unsorted PBMCs, naive and antigen-experienced compartments could not be conclusively compared. Because donor CMV infection status was unknown, age-related changes in expanded clonotypes were potentially confounded. There was a strong correlation between observed TCR beta diversity and the percentage of naive T cells measured by flow cytometry. As age increased, observed TCR beta diversity per million T cells dropped in a roughly linear way, and a significant reduction was already evident by age 40. Compared with the aged group, the long-lived group had more naive CD4+ T cells, fewer expanded clones and increased TCR diversity, suggesting age selection. Total diversity estimates from one million sequenced T cells were considered lower bounds and underestimates.

V has 2 bases trimmed and J has 4 bases trimmed; junction bases matching no gene number 14. The CDR3 starts with the cysteine, ends with the phenylalanine, and has 18 residues. Only the CDR3 portion is preserved as DNA: 54 bases, with reading frame beginning at the first base. The germline V gene sets CDR1 to KGHSH and CDR2 to LQKENI. In addition, the sample was reused for a study of T cells of mothers and their children. The second study also describes: Donors were nine systemically healthy Caucasian individuals: three mothers and their six children. cDNA synthesis used all of the extracted RNA, with approximately 1.4 ug of RNA in each 15 ul reaction. Sample barcodes and 2-4 random nucleotides were added via the M1S primer in the second PCR. More than 9 million TCR beta CDR3 reads were obtained from each mother, and some 3.2 million reads were obtained from each child. In both related and unrelated pairs, thymic selection shapes the output of TCR recombination in a similar way, with inherited differences having only a minor effect. Normalized repertoire overlap was always found to be slightly, but never significantly, higher in related mother-child pairs than in unrelated mother-child pairs. No persistent microchimeric T cell clones were detected, at a sensitivity of approximately 100 clones per million clonotypes. The study used deep NGS to compare TCR beta repertoires of mothers and children, seeking features distinguishing related mother-child pairs from unrelated individuals. On average, the children were around 11 +/- 4 years old, while the mothers were 40 +/- 4 years old. Libraries were sequenced on Illumina HiSeq 2000 with 100+100 nt paired-end reads after adapter ligation with NEBNext reagents. To prevent cross-contamination, the mother and child libraries were prepared a month apart and were sequenced in separate runs. Between about 500,000 and 2,100,000 distinct TCR beta clonotypes were identified per donor. Naive TCR beta clonotypes were estimated from low-frequency clonotypes matched to each donor's FACS-determined naive share, without sorting.

Input material: blood. The receptor was derived from a boy aged 10-17 years in good health. The rearranged chain carries TRBV18 and TRBJ2-1; TRBD1 agrees with 7 junctional bases. The bases are TGTGCCAGCTCACCATCGGAAACAACAGGGGCCGATTACAATGAGCAGTTCTTC. The encoded protein is CASSPSETTGADYNEQFF.